Described below is a single T cell receptor beta chain sequence and its context. Its antigen has not been determined. Qualities for individual bases were not recorded, and no much larger clone is one base off. These data originate in a study of T cell responses to AZD1222 COVID-19 vaccine (dated by TCRdb to about 2021). Background on the whole study: AZD1222 recipients given second doses at about 4 weeks or at about 12 weeks were pooled, since spike-specific TCR depth and breadth were not found to differ between the two schedules. Trial participants were enrolled by age into subgroups of 18-55, 56-69 and 70-plus years, and 148, 28 and 57 TCR-sequenced participants, respectively, were included in these subgroups. TCR sequencing covered roughly 230 trial participants: 207 given two doses of AZD1222 and 26 given two doses of MenACWY control vaccine. Broader findings and caveats from the paper: The 56-69-year group was small, and its depth increase did not reach significance, likely because of low power. A significant rise in spike-specific TCR breadth and depth was observed after two AZD1222 doses relative to day 0 and relative to MenACWY recipients. Most participants were white British and females outnumbered males, and the authors suggested that clonal diversity may have been underestimated. Conclusions about previously exposed vaccinees are limited, since just six AZD1222 recipients were seropositive for SARS-CoV-2 at baseline. The whole spike protein was spanned by vaccine-associated CD4 TCRs, and dominant responses were seen in regions 160-218 and 743-854. Because no day 14 peak-response samples were available, repertoires were characterized only after the peak T cell response. Nearly half of unique spike-specific TCRs reportedly recognized epitopes outside regions mutated in the B.1.351 and B.1.1.7 variants.

The CDR3 regions of human TCRbeta chains were analyzed by immunosequencing. In the source study's methods: Repertoire TCRs were matched against a reference library of SARS-CoV-2-specific TCRs generated with the MIRA antigen-specificity platform. Breadth was defined as the fraction of unique TCRs that were SARS-CoV-2-associated. Depth was defined as the fraction of total T cells that were SARS-CoV-2-associated. Using the MIRA data, each spike-specific TCR was assigned both to the spike region to which the TCR was reactive and to a CD4 or CD8 class. Log10-transformed breadth and depth values were compared by one-way ANOVA with Sidak's multiple comparisons tests. TCRdb carries this immuneACCESS record with in-frame sequences only. Its versions omit some clonotypes, under half of them owing to an unresolved V gene in the studies checked, with the rest unexplained. V and J calls and clone size are copied from that table; D and trimming were computed from the DNA. The sample data list 100,000 or so clones, and about 88% of these were observed just once. Around 15% of the sample is in the top ten clones.

This sample's time point label indicates: baseline before first vaccination. Vaccinee samples came from UK trials COV001 and COV002, including a single-blind randomized controlled phase 2/3 trial of AZD1222 (ChAdOx1 nCoV-19) in healthy adults. For TCRbeta chain sequencing, PBMC samples from trial participants were taken at day 0 and at day 28 after the second dose. The sequences come from peripheral blood, collected on day 0 of AZD1222 vaccination. This TCR was recovered from an adult in good health.

The CDR3 protein sequence reads: CASSPRGGFSTGAPYGYTF. The DNA is as follows: TGTGCCAGCAGCCCAAGAGGGGGGTTTTCTACTGGGGCCCCCTATGGCTACACCTTC. The rearranged segments are TRBV7-2 and TRBJ1-2, and TRBD1 may be the D gene, going by 6 matching bases. The CDR3, cysteine through phenylalanine, is 19 amino acids long. Kept here is only the CDR3 DNA, which spans 57 bases and is read in frame from base 1. Relative to germline, V is 5 bases shorter and J is 4 bases shorter, with 29 bases between their ends. The germline V gene sets CDR1 to SGHTA and CDR2 to FQGNSA.